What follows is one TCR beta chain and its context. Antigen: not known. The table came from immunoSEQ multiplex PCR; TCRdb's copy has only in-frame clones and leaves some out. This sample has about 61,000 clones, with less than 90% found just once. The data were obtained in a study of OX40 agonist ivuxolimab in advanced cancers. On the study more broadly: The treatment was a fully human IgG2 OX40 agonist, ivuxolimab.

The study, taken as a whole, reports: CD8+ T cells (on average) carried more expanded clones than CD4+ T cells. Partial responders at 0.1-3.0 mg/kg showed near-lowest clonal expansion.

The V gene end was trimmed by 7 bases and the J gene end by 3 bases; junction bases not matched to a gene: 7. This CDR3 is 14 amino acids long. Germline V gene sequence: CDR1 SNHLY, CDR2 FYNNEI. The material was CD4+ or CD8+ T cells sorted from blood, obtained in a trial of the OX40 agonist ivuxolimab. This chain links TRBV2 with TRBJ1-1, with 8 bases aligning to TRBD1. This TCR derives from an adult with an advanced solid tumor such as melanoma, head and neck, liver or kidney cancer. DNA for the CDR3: TGTGCCAGCATCCACAGGGGGTGGGACACTGAAGCTTTCTTT. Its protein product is CASIHRGWDTEAFF.